This TCR beta chain is drawn from a study of regulatory T cells in long-lasting Graves disease. Documented time point: newly diagnosed GD, antithyroid drugs for less than 3 months. The TCR library was made from RNA extracted from PBMCs. Sequencing libraries for TCR beta were prepared with iRepertoire HTBI primers and Arm-PCR of CDR3 regions. Original methodology: Across all samples, 62 TRBV segments and about 14 TRBJ segments were identified. Via MiXCR, TCRdb re-called the multiplex PCR reads, giving one row per CDR3 protein. TCRdb's processing, not the authors', yielded these V and J calls. Of roughly 530,000 distinct CDR3 sequences listed, 15% to 20% are singletons. This clonotype was counted between two and nine times. One end of the junction does not line up with germline, which may come from a read error. This sample was also put to use in a study of T cells in Graves' hyperthyroidism and ophthalmopathy. From that paper: TCR CDR3 underwent first-round RT-PCR with the HTBI primer set. Most clonotypes expanded in thyroid above 0.001 were likewise present in blood.

The sequences come from peripheral blood mononuclear cells (PBMCs), collected at new diagnosis, from a patient treated with antithyroid drugs. The clonotype was recovered from a middle-aged woman with Graves disease.

The CDR3 coding sequence is TGTGCCAGCAGCTTAGAGGAGACAGTTAGCAATCAGTCCCAGCATTTT. Translation: CASSLEETVSNQSQHF. The V gene is TRBV7-3, the J gene TRBJ1-5, with D possibly matching TRBD1 (5 bases). This CDR3 comprises 16 residues. Germline loops: CDR1 SGHTA, CDR2 FQGTGA.